This T cell receptor beta chain emerged from a study of memory CD4+ T cells and cytomegalovirus serostatus. Profiling relied on immunoSEQ multiplex PCR, and the TCRdb table lists in-frame clones only, not all of them. The sample comprises 35,000 to 50,000 clones, over 70% of which are singletons, and roughly 0.5% rests with the top ten. Trimming removed 8 bases from V and 5 bases from J, with 9 bases in between. Germline assignment: CDR1 ENHRY and CDR2 SYGVKD. This CDR3 spans 12 amino acids. The sort gate was single viable CD3+CD4+CD8-CD45RO+ cells for memory CD4+ T cells. Serostatus was set by detecting CMV pp150, pp28, p38, p52 IgG.

V gene TRBV10-3 combines with J gene TRBJ2-2; D unclear. The TCR was taken from an adult in good health and CMV-seronegative. Sequenced material: memory CD4+ T cells from blood. The CDR3 DNA follows: TGTGCCATCGGGCGCGTGACCGGGGAGCTGTTTTTT. Protein: CAIGRVTGELFF.